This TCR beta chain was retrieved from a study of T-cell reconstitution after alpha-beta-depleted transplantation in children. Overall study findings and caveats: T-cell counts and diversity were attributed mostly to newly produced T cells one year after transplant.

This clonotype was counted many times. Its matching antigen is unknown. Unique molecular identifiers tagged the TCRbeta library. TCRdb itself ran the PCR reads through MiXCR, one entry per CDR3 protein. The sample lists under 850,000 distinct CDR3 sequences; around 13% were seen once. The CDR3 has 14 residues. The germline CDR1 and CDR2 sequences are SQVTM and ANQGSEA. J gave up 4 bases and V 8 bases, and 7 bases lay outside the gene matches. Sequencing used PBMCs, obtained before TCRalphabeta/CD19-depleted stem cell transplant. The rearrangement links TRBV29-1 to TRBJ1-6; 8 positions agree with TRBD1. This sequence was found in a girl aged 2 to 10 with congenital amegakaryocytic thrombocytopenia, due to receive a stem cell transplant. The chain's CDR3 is CSHSTGEYNSPLHF. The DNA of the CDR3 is TGCAGCCACTCGACAGGGGAATATAATTCACCCCTCCACTTT.